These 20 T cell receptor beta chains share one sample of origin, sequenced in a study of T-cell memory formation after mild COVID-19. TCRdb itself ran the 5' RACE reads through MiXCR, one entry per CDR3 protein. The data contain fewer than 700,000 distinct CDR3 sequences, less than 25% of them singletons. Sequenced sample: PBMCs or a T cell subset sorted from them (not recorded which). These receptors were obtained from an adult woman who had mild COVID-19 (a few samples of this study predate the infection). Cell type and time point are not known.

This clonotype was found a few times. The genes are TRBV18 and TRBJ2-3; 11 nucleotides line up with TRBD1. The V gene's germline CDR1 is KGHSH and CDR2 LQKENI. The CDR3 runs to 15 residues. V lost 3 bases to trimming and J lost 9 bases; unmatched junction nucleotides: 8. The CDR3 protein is CASSPLGQGASTQYF. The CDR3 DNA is TGTGCCAGCTCACCCCTAGGACAGGGGGCGTCCACGCAGTATTTT.

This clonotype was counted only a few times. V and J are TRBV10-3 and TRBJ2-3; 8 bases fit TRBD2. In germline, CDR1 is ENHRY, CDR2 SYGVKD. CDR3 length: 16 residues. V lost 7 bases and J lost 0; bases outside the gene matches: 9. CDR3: CAITSIAGSSTDTQYF. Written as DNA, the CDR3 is TGTGCCATCACCTCAATAGCGGGAAGTAGCACAGATACGCAGTATTTT.

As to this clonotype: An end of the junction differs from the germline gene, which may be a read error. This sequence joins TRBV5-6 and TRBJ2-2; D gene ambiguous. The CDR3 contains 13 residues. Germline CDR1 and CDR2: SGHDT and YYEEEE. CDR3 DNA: TGTGCCAACAGCTTGCGCGGCACCGGGGAGCTGTTTTTT. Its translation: CANSLRGTGELFF.

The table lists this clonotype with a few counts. The CDR3 DNA reads TGTGCCAGCTCAGTACCAGGGGGCGGGAACACTGAAGCTTTCTTT. As protein: CASSVPGGGNTEAFF. This rearrangement joins TRBV18 to TRBJ1-1; 8 nucleotides match TRBD1. Losses at the gene ends were 5 bases for V and 1 base for J; bases not matched to a gene: 6. There are 15 residues in the CDR3. The germline gives CDR1 KGHSH, CDR2 LQKENI.

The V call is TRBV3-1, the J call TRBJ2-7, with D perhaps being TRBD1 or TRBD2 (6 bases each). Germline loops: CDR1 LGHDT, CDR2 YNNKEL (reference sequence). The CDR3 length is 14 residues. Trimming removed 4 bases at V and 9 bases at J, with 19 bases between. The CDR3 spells CASSPTGGGLAQYF. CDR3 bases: TGTGCCAGCAGCCCAACCGGAGGGGGTCTCGCGCAGTACTTC.

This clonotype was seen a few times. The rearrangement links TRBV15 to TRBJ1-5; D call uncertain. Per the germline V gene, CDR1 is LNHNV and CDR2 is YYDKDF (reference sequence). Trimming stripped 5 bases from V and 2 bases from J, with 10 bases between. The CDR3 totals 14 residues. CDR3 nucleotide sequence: TGTGCCACCAGCGAAAGTCGGGGCAATCAGCCCCAGCATTTT. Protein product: CATSESRGNQPQHF. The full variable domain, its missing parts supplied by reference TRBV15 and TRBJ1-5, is DAMVIQNPRYQVTQFGKPVTLSCSQTLNHNVMYWYQQKSSQAPKLLFHYYDKDFNNEADTPDNFQSRRPNTSFCFLDIRSPGLGDTAMYLCATSESRGNQPQHFGDGTRLSIL.

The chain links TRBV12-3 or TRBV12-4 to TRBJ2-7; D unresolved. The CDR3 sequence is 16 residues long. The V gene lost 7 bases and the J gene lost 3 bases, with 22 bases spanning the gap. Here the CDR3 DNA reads TGTGCCAGCACCCCTTTTTCAGCCGGCACCAACTACGAGCAGTACTTC. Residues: CASTPFSAGTNYEQYF.

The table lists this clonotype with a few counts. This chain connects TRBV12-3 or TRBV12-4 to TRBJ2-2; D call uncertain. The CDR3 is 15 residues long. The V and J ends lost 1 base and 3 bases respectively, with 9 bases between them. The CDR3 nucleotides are TGTGCCAGCAGTTTAGTGCGGACGTACACCGGGGAGCTGTTTTTT. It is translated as CASSLVRTYTGELFF.

The CDR3 DNA sequence: TGTGCCAGCAGCCCTCAGGTGGGACTCGACAATGAGCAGTTCTTC. It yields the protein CASSPQVGLDNEQFF. The chain uses TRBV7-2 and TRBJ2-1, with a possible D match to TRBD2 (6 bases). The CDR3 loop spans 15 amino acids. Trimming took off 5 bases at V and 5 bases at J, with 16 bases between the two ends. Germline loops: CDR1 SGHTA, CDR2 FQGNSA.

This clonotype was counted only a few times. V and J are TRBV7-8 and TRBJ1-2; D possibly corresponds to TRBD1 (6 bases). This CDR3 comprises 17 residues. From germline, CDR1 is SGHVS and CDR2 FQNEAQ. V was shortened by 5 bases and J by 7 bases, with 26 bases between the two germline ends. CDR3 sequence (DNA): TGTGCCAGCAGCCTCACACAGGACAGCGGGCCCTTCGGTGGCTACACCTTC. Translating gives CASSLTQDSGPFGGYTF.

The CDR3 here is CASSPTAGKLFF. CDR3 DNA sequence: TGTGCCAGCAGTCCGACAGCGGGAAAACTGTTTTTT. The chain couples TRBV12-3 or TRBV12-4 to TRBJ1-4; perhaps TRBD1 as D (5 bases). V lost 5 bases and J 10 bases, leaving 11 bases between the germline ends. CDR3 length: 12 residues.

The DNA for the CDR3 is TGTGCCAGCAAACCCCCGGTTCCGGCTACCGGGGAGCTGTTTTTT. Its protein is CASKPPVPATGELFF. V usage is TRBV4-2 and J usage is TRBJ2-2, with D unresolved. The CDR3 extends over 15 amino acids. V was trimmed by 7 bases and J by 5 bases, leaving 17 bases between them. Germline values: CDR1 LGHNA, CDR2 YNFKEQ.

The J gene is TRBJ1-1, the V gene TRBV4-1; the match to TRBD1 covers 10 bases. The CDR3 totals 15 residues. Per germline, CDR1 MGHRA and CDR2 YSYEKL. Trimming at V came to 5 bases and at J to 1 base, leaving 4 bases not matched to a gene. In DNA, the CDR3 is TGCGCCAGCAGCACCCGACAGGGGGCGAACACTGAAGCTTTCTTT. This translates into CASSTRQGANTEAFF.

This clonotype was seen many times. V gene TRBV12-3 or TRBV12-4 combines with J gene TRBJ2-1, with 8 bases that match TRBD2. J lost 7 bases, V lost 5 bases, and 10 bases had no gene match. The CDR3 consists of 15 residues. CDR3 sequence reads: CASSPAGVIWNEQFF. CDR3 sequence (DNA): TGTGCCAGCAGTCCAGCGGGAGTAATCTGGAATGAGCAGTTCTTC.

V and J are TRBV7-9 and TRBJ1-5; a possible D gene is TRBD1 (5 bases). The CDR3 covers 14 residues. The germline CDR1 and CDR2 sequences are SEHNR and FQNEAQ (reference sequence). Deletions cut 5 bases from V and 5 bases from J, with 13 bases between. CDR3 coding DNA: TGTGCCAGCAGCCTCCGGGACGGAGATCAGCCCCAGCATTTT. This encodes CASSLRDGDQPQHF.

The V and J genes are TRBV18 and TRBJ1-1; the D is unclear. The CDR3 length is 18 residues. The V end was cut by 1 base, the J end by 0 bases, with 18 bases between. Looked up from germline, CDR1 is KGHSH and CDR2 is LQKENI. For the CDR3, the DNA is TGTGCCAGCTCACCACTTGACTCGCAGGTGGTCATGAACACTGAAGCTTTCTTT. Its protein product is CASSPLDSQVVMNTEAFF.

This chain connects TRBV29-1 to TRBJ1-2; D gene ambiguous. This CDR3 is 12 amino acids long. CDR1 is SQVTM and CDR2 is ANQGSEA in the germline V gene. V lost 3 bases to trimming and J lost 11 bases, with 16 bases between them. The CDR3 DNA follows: TGCAGCGTTGAGGTCGGACCGCAAGGGTACACCTTC. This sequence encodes CSVEVGPQGYTF.

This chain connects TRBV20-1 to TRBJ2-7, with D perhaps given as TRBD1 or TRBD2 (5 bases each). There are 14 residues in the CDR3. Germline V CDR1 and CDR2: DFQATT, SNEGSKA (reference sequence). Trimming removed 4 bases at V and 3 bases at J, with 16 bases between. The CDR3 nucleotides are TGCAGTGCTACCCCTCGAGGGGCTGGCTACGAGCAGTACTTC. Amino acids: CSATPRGAGYEQYF.

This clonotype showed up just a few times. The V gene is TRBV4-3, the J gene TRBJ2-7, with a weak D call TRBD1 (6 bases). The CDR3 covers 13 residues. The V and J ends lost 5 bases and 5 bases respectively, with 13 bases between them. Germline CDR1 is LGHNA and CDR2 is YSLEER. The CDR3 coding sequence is TGCGCCAGCAGCTTACAGGGTTCGGACGAGCAGTACTTC. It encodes CASSLQGSDEQYF.

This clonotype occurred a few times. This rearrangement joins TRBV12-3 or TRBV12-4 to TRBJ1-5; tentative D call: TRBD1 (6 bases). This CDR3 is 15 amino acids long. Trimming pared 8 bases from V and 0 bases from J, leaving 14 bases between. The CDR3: CASQTGIYSNQPQHF. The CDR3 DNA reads TGTGCCAGCCAAACAGGGATATATAGCAATCAGCCCCAGCATTTT.